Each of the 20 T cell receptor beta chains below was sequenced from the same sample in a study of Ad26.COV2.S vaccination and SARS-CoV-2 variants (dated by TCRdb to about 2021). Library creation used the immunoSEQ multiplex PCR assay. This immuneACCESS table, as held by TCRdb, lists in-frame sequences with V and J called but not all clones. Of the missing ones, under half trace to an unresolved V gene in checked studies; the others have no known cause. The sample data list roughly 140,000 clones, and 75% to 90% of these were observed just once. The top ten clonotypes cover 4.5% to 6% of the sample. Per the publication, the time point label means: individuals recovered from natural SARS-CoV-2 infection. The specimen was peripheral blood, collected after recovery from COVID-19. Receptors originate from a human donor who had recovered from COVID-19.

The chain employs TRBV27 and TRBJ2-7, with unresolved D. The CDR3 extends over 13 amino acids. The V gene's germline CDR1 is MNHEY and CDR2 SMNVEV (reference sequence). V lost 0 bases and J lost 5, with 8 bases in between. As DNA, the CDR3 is TGTGCCAGCAGTTTATCTGCAGGCCACGAGCAGTACTTC. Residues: CASSLSAGHEQYF.

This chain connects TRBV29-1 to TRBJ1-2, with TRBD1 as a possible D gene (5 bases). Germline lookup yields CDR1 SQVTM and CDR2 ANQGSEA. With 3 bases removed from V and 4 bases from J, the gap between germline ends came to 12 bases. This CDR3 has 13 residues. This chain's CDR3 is CSVEEAGPYGYTF. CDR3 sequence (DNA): TGCAGCGTTGAGGAGGCGGGGCCCTATGGCTACACCTTC.

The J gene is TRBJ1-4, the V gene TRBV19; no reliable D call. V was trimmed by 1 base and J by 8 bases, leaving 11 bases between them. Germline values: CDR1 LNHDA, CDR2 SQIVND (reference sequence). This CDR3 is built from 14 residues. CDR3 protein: CASSIAVEPEKLFF. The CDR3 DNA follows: TGTGCCAGTAGTATAGCCGTAGAGCCAGAAAAACTGTTTTTT.

In DNA, the CDR3 is TGTGCCAGCAGCCAACAGGGAGGTCCCGAGCAGTACTTC. Translated: CASSQQGGPEQYF. V usage is TRBV14 and J usage is TRBJ2-7, with D possibly matching TRBD2 (6 bases). CDR3 size: 13 residues. Germline V gives CDR1 SGHDN, CDR2 FVKESK. The V gene lost 2 bases and the J gene lost 6 bases, with 11 bases spanning the gap.

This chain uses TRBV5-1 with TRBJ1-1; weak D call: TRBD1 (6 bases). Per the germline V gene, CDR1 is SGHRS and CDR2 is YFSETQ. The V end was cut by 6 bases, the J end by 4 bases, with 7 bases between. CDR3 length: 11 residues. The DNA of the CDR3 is TGCGCCAGCAAAGGGGGCACTGAAGCTTTCTTT. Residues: CASKGGTEAFF.

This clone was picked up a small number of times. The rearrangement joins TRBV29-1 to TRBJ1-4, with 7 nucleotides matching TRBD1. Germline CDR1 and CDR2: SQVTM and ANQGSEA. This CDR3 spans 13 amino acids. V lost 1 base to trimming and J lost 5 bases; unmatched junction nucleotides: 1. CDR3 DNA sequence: TGCAGCGTTGAAGGAGGGGGCAATGAAAAACTGTTTTTT. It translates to CSVEGGGNEKLFF.

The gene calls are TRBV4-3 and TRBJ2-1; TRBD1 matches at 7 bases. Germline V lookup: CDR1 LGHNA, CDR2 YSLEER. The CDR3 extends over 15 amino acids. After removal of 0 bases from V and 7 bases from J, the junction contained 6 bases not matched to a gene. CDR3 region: CASSQDGGRGNEQFF. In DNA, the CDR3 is TGCGCCAGCAGCCAAGATGGCGGCAGGGGGAATGAGCAGTTCTTC.

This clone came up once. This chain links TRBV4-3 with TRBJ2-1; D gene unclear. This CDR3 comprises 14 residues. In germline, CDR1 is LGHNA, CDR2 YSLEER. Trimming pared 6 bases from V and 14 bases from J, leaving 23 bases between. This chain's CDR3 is CASRESLYTGGEFF. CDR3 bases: TGCGCCAGCAGGGAATCTTTATATACGGGTGGGGAGTTCTTC.

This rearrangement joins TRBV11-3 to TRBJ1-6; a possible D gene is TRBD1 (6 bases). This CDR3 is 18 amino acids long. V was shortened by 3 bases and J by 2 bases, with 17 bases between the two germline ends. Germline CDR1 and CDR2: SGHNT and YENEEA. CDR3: CASSFVSVGGAYNSPLHF. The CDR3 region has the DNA TGTGCCAGCAGCTTTGTCTCGGTGGGGGGCGCCTATAATTCACCCCTCCACTTT.

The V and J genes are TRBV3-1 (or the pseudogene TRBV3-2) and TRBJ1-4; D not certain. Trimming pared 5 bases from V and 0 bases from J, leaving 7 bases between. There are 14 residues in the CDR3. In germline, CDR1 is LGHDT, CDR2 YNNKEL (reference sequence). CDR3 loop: CASSMTATNEKLFF. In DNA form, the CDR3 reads TGTGCCAGCAGCATGACCGCAACTAATGAAAAACTGTTTTTT.

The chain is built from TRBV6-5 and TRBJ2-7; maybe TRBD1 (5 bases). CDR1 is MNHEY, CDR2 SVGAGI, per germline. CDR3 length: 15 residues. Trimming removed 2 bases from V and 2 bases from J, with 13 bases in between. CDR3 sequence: CASSYGQGYTYEQYF. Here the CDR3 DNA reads TGTGCCAGCAGTTACGGGCAGGGATATACCTACGAGCAGTACTTC.

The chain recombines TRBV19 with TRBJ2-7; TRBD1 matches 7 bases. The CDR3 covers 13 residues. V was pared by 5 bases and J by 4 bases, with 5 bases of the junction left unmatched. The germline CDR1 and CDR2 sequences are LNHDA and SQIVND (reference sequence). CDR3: CASSFGQEYEQYF. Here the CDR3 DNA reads TGTGCCAGTAGTTTTGGACAGGAATACGAGCAGTACTTC.

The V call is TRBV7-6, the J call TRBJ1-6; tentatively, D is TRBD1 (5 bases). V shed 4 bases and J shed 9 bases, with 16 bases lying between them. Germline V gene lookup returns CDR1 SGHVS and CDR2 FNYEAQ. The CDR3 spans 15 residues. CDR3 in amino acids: CASSSEPGGSSPLHF. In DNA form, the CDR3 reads TGTGCCAGCAGCTCGGAACCGGGGGGGTCTTCACCCCTCCACTTT.

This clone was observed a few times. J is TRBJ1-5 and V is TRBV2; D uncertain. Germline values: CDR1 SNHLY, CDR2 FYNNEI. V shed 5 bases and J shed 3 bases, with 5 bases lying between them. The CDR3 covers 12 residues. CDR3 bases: TGTGCCAGCAGTTATCCCAATCAGCCCCAGCATTTT. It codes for CASSYPNQPQHF.

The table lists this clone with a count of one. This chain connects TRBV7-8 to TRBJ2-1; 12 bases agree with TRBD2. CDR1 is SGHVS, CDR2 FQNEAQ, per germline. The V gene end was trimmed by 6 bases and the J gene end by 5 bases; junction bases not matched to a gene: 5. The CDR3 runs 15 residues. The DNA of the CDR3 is TGTGCCAGCAGGCGACTAGCGGGGGTACACAATGAGCAGTTCTTC. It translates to CASRRLAGVHNEQFF.

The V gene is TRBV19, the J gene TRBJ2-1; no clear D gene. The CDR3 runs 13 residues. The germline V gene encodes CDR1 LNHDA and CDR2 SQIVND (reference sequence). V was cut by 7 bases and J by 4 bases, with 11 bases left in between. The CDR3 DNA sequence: TGTGCCAGTACCCCGGAACGATACAATGAGCAGTTCTTC. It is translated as CASTPERYNEQFF.

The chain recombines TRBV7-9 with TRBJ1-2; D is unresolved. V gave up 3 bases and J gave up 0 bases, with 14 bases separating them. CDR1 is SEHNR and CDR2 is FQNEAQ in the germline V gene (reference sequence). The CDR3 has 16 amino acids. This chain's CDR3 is CASSFLPPRANYGYTF. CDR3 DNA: TGTGCCAGCAGCTTTCTCCCACCCAGAGCTAACTATGGCTACACCTTC.

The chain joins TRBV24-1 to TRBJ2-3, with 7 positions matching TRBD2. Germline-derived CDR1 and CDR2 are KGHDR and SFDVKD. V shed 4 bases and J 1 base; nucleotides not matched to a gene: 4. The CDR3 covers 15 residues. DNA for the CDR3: TGTGCCACCAGTGACCCCACTAGCGGCACAGATACGCAGTATTTT. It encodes CATSDPTSGTDTQYF.

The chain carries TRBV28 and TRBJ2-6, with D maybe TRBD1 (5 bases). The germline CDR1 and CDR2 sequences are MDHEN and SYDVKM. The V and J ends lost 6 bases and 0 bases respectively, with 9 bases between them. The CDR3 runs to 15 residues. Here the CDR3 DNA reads TGTGCCAGCAGGGTAGGGGACTCTGGGGCCAACGTCCTGACTTTC. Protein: CASRVGDSGANVLTF.

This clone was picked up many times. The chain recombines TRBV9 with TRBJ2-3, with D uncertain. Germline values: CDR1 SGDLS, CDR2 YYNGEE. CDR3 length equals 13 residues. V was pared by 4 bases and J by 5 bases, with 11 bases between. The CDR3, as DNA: TGTGCCAGCAGCTCATACAGCGAAGATACGCAGTATTTT. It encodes CASSSYSEDTQYF.